This is a list of T cell receptor beta chains from one sample in a study of T cells in Graves' hyperthyroidism and ophthalmopathy. TCRdb processed the multiplex PCR reads anew with MiXCR; each CDR3 protein has one entry. The sample lists about 320,000 distinct CDR3 sequences; approximately 17% were seen once. The source material was blood. These receptors were collected from a man younger than 45 with Graves' hyperthyroidism. Each CDR3 is given with its conserved first and last residue. Each record gives: V gene, clone size, J gene, D gene, CDR3 protein, CDR3 DNA. D genes are given only for firm matches. Size is omitted from some rows. Given values are once, few, many or a class for expanded clones.

v_call: TRBV24-1
clone_size: many
j_call: TRBJ2-1
d_call: .
cdr3_aa: CATSKPTSSYNEQFF
cdr3_nt: TGTGCCACCAGTAAACCAACGAGCTCCTACAATGAGCAGTTCTTC

v_call: TRBV5-1
clone_size: many
j_call: TRBJ2-7
d_call: TRBD2
cdr3_aa: CASSAAGEDYEQYF
cdr3_nt: TGCGCCAGCAGCGCAGCGGGGGAGGACTACGAGCAGTACTTC

v_call: TRBV27
clone_size: .
j_call: TRBJ1-2
d_call: .
cdr3_aa: CASSQTGSGGFWGYTF
cdr3_nt: TGTGCCAGCAGCCAAACGGGGTCCGGGGGCTTTTGGGGCTACACCTTC

v_call: TRBV20-1
clone_size: few
j_call: TRBJ1-1
d_call: .
cdr3_aa: CSARRAVGTEAFF
cdr3_nt: TGCAGTGCCAGAAGGGCGGTCGGTACTGAAGCTTTCTTT

v_call: TRBV24-1
clone_size: .
j_call: TRBJ2-1
d_call: .
cdr3_aa: CATSDFSRPGLPSSYNEQFF
cdr3_nt: TGTGCCACCAGTGATTTTTCCCGACCGGGACTCCCTAGCTCCTACAATGAGCAGTTCTTC

v_call: TRBV2
clone_size: .
j_call: TRBJ2-1
d_call: TRBD2
cdr3_aa: CASRERTSGRAYNEQFF
cdr3_nt: TGTGCCAGCAGGGAGCGGACTAGCGGGAGGGCTTACAATGAGCAGTTCTTC

v_call: TRBV12-3/TRBV12-4
clone_size: .
j_call: TRBJ2-1
d_call: .
cdr3_aa: CASSPPGSFHDEQFF
cdr3_nt: TGTGCCAGCAGCCCCCCTGGATCCTTCCACGATGAGCAGTTCTTC

v_call: TRBV20-1
clone_size: .
j_call: TRBJ1-5
d_call: .
cdr3_aa: CSARDFRLRGSGPQHF
cdr3_nt: TGCAGTGCTAGAGATTTCCGTCTTAGGGGTTCTGGGCCCCAGCATTTT

v_call: TRBV24-1
clone_size: .
j_call: TRBJ2-3
d_call: .
cdr3_aa: CATSSMDRTDTQYF
cdr3_nt: TGTGCCACCAGCTCGATGGACCGTACAGATACGCAGTATTTT

v_call: TRBV6-1
clone_size: .
j_call: TRBJ1-3
d_call: .
cdr3_aa: CASRRKSSGNTIYF
cdr3_nt: TGTGCCAGCAGGCGGAAGAGCTCTGGAAACACCATATATTTT

v_call: TRBV20-1
clone_size: few
j_call: TRBJ2-5
d_call: .
cdr3_aa: CSGPGVQETQYF
cdr3_nt: TGCAGTGGACCCGGGGTTCAAGAGACCCAGTACTTC

v_call: TRBV2
clone_size: many
j_call: TRBJ1-1
d_call: .
cdr3_aa: CASSEGPRGDTEASF
cdr3_nt: TGTGCCAGCAGTGAAGGTCCAAGAGGGGACACTGAAGCTTCCTTT

v_call: TRBV6-1
clone_size: many
j_call: TRBJ1-1
d_call: .
cdr3_aa: CASSEDANTEAFF
cdr3_nt: TGTGCCAGCTCAGAGGATGCGAACACTGAAGCTTTCTTT

v_call: TRBV3-1
clone_size: few
j_call: TRBJ2-1
d_call: .
cdr3_aa: CASSHSRSFYNEQFF
cdr3_nt: TGTGCCAGCAGCCATAGCCGGAGTTTCTACAATGAGCAGTTCTTC

v_call: TRBV28
clone_size: many
j_call: TRBJ2-5
d_call: TRBD1
cdr3_aa: CASSDMGTGKETQYF
cdr3_nt: TGTGCCAGCAGTGATATGGGGACAGGGAAAGAGACCCAGTACTTC

v_call: TRBV4-1
clone_size: few
j_call: TRBJ1-2
d_call: TRBD1
cdr3_aa: CASSLNRDSGYGYTF
cdr3_nt: TGCGCCAGCAGCCTTAACCGGGACAGCGGCTATGGCTACACCTTC

v_call: TRBV27
clone_size: many
j_call: TRBJ2-1
d_call: TRBD2
cdr3_aa: CASSLYPSGRVSSYNEQFF
cdr3_nt: TGTGCCAGCAGTTTATATCCTAGCGGGAGGGTTAGCTCCTACAATGAGCAGTTCTTC

v_call: TRBV10-2
clone_size: .
j_call: TRBJ2-2
d_call: .
cdr3_aa: CASSERVGVTGELFF
cdr3_nt: TGCGCCAGCAGTGAGCGGGTTGGGGTCACCGGGGAGCTGTTTTTT

v_call: TRBV19
clone_size: many
j_call: TRBJ2-7
d_call: .
cdr3_aa: CASSRALTTYEQYF
cdr3_nt: TGTGCCAGTAGTAGAGCTCTGACTACCTACGAGCAGTACTTC

v_call: TRBV6-1
clone_size: few
j_call: TRBJ1-1
d_call: .
cdr3_aa: CASSVWTGNTEAFF
cdr3_nt: TGTGCCAGCAGTGTGTGGACGGGGAACACTGAAGCTTTCTTT

v_call: TRBV30
clone_size: many
j_call: TRBJ2-1
d_call: TRBD2
cdr3_aa: CAWAPDPRPGGEQFF
cdr3_nt: TGTGCCTGGGCACCCGATCCCCGGCCGGGGGGTGAGCAGTTCTTC

v_call: TRBV7-9
clone_size: few
j_call: TRBJ2-2
d_call: .
cdr3_aa: CASSLGGRAGELFF
cdr3_nt: TGTGCCAGCAGCTTGGGCGGAAGGGCCGGGGAGCTGTTTTTT

v_call: TRBV20-1
clone_size: few
j_call: TRBJ1-1
d_call: .
cdr3_aa: CSAPPGIMNTEAFF
cdr3_nt: TGCAGTGCTCCTCCCGGGATCATGAACACTGAAGCTTTCTTT

v_call: TRBV7-9
clone_size: .
j_call: TRBJ1-1
d_call: .
cdr3_aa: CASGVGMNTEAFF
cdr3_nt: TGTGCCAGCGGAGTGGGCATGAACACTGAAGCTTTCTTT